The present entry profiles one TCR beta chain with its context. The antigen is unknown. This PCR relied on a set of 60 Vbeta primers and 13 Jbeta primers. Libraries were prepared by immunoSEQ multiplex PCR; TCRdb keeps only in-frame clonotypes and omits some of them. The sample lists 210,000 or so clones; less than 80% were seen once. The data derive from a study of cytomegalovirus exposure and HLA in healthy donors. Whole-study findings and limits: Later on, an analysis showed TCR association rates differing by HLA locus, with DRB1 the most and HLA-C the fewest. Using the classifier, cytomegalovirus status was reportedly diagnosed with high specificity and sensitivity. Sequencing likely generated an artifact that appeared as a cluster of highly shared sequence variants.

V was pared by 7 bases and J by 0 bases, with 10 bases between. Germline CDR1 is MNHEY and CDR2 is SVGAGI. This CDR3 spans 14 amino acids. V is TRBV6-5 and J is TRBJ1-3; D gene unclear. Input material: PBMCs. This receptor was identified in a girl between 2 and 10 years old in good health and CMV-seronegative. CDR3 in DNA: TGTGCCAGCACCTACGATAACTCTGGAAACACCATATATTTT. Its translation is CASTYDNSGNTIYF.